The clone carrying this T cell receptor (beta chain) was seen ten or more times. The antigen is undetermined. This sample is part of a study of T cell repertoires in cytomegalovirus infection. Study summary: Public signatures in TCR beta pointed to CMV infection and matching HLA type.

Broader study findings: People with CMV and the relevant HLA were identified by cumulative public TCR beta family frequency.

TCRdb processed the reads anew with MiXCR; each CDR3 protein has one entry. The profile shows about 440,000 distinct CDR3 sequences, roughly a third of them singletons. This CDR3 is built from 15 residues. V was shortened by 6 bases and J by 0 bases, with 11 bases between the two germline ends. The chain has TRBV12-3 or TRBV12-4 and TRBJ1-4; no definite D call. Sequenced material: PBMCs. The TCR was taken from a human donor in good health (CMV status not recorded). Some clones in this sample may be carry-over from other donors' samples. The CDR3 protein is CASSPTHATNEKLFF. CDR3 DNA: TGTGCCAGCAGCCCGACCCACGCAACTAATGAAAAACTGTTTTTT.